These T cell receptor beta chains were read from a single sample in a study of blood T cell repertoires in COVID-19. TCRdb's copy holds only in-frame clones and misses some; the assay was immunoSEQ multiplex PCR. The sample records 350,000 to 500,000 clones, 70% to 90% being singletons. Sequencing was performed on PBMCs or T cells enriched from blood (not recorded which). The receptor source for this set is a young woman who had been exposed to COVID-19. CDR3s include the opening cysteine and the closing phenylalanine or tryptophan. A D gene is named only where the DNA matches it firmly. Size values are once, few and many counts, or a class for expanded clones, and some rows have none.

CDR3nt: TGTGCCAGCAGCCTAGCGGGGGCCGGGGAGACCCAGTACTTC; CDR3aa: CASSLAGAGETQYF; j_gene: TRBJ2-5; v_gene: TRBV7-2; d_gene: TRBD2; abundance: -
CDR3nt: TGTGCCAGCAGCCCAGACCCGGGAGAACAGAACACCGGGGAGCTGTTTTTT; CDR3aa: CASSPDPGEQNTGELFF; j_gene: TRBJ2-2; v_gene: TRBV7-2; d_gene: -; abundance: -
CDR3nt: TGTGCCAGCAGCTTTGGGCCAGGGACTAGCCAGGAGACCCAGTACTTC; CDR3aa: CASSFGPGTSQETQYF; j_gene: TRBJ2-5; v_gene: TRBV7-8; d_gene: TRBD2; abundance: -
CDR3nt: TGTGCCAGCAGTGGTCGGGGGACTAGCGGTTTCAGGGAGCTGTTTTTT; CDR3aa: CASSGRGTSGFRELFF; j_gene: TRBJ2-2; v_gene: TRBV28; d_gene: TRBD2; abundance: once
CDR3nt: TGTGCCAGCAGCGGCTCGGAGGGCCCATACTACGAGCAGTACTTC; CDR3aa: CASSGSEGPYYEQYF; j_gene: TRBJ2-7; v_gene: TRBV9; d_gene: -; abundance: -
CDR3nt: TGTGCCAGCTCACCTGTGGGGACAAACACAGATACGCAGTATTTT; CDR3aa: CASSPVGTNTDTQYF; j_gene: TRBJ2-3; v_gene: TRBV18; d_gene: -; abundance: once
CDR3nt: TGTGCCAGTACCTTGGACAGGCATGGCTACACCTTC; CDR3aa: CASTLDRHGYTF; j_gene: TRBJ1-2; v_gene: TRBV19; d_gene: TRBD1; abundance: -
CDR3nt: TGTGCCAGCAGTTTTGGTAGCGCAACCTACAATGAGCAGTTCTTC; CDR3aa: CASSFGSATYNEQFF; j_gene: TRBJ2-1; v_gene: TRBV28; d_gene: -; abundance: once
CDR3nt: TGTGCCAGCAGCTTGCGGCTCCTTCAAGAGACCCAGTACTTC; CDR3aa: CASSLRLLQETQYF; j_gene: TRBJ2-5; v_gene: TRBV7-2; d_gene: -; abundance: once
CDR3nt: TGTGCCAGCAGCCTCCCCCACGGGGTAGAGCAGTACTTC; CDR3aa: CASSLPHGVEQYF; j_gene: TRBJ2-7; v_gene: TRBV7-9; d_gene: -; abundance: once
CDR3nt: TGTGCCACCAGTGATCTAGCGTTTGGTGAGCAGTTCTTC; CDR3aa: CATSDLAFGEQFF; j_gene: TRBJ2-1; v_gene: TRBV24-1; d_gene: -; abundance: -
CDR3nt: TGTGCCAGCAGCTCCGAGACAGCAACTAATGAAAAACTGTTTTTT; CDR3aa: CASSSETATNEKLFF; j_gene: TRBJ1-4; v_gene: TRBV7-8; d_gene: -; abundance: -
CDR3nt: TGCGCCAGCAGCCAAGATGGGGCTCTAGCGGCCTCCTACGAGCAGTACTTC; CDR3aa: CASSQDGALAASYEQYF; j_gene: TRBJ2-7; v_gene: TRBV4-1; d_gene: TRBD2; abundance: -
CDR3nt: TGTGCCAGCAGTAACAGGGGGGGCCACGAGCAGTACTTC; CDR3aa: CASSNRGGHEQYF; j_gene: TRBJ2-7; v_gene: TRBV28; d_gene: -; abundance: -
CDR3nt: TGTGCCAGCAGTGAATACAGGGGATTGAAAGGCACTGAAGCTTTCTTT; CDR3aa: CASSEYRGLKGTEAFF; j_gene: TRBJ1-1; v_gene: TRBV2; d_gene: TRBD1; abundance: -
CDR3nt: TGTGCCACCAGCAGTCCCATGGGGAGGACGAGGTATTACGAGCAGTACTTC; CDR3aa: CATSSPMGRTRYYEQYF; j_gene: TRBJ2-7; v_gene: TRBV15; d_gene: -; abundance: -
CDR3nt: TGTGCCAGCAGCTCGAGCGGGACTGGGGCCAACGTCCTGACTTTC; CDR3aa: CASSSSGTGANVLTF; j_gene: TRBJ2-6; v_gene: TRBV6-5; d_gene: TRBD2; abundance: -
CDR3nt: TGTGCCAGCAGCGTAGATTCCGGGACAGGGGGCGACTATGGCTACACCTTC; CDR3aa: CASSVDSGTGGDYGYTF; j_gene: TRBJ1-2; v_gene: TRBV9; d_gene: TRBD1; abundance: -
CDR3nt: TGCGCCAGCAGCTTATACGGTAGTAGCTATGGCTACACCTTC; CDR3aa: CASSLYGSSYGYTF; j_gene: TRBJ1-2; v_gene: TRBV5-1; d_gene: -; abundance: many
CDR3nt: TGTGCCAGCTCTAATAGCGGGGGGCCGGGGGAGCAGTTCTTC; CDR3aa: CASSNSGGPGEQFF; j_gene: TRBJ2-1; v_gene: TRBV11-2; d_gene: TRBD2; abundance: few
CDR3nt: TGTGCCTACGTAACCGGGACAGGGACCTACGAGCAGTACTTC; CDR3aa: CAYVTGTGTYEQYF; j_gene: TRBJ2-7; v_gene: TRBV30; d_gene: TRBD1; abundance: -
CDR3nt: TGTGCCAGCAGTTTAGGGGGGTACCAAGAGACCCAGTACTTC; CDR3aa: CASSLGGYQETQYF; j_gene: TRBJ2-5; v_gene: TRBV27; d_gene: -; abundance: -
CDR3nt: TGTGCCAGCAGTCCAGGTGGGTCGTACCAGCAGTACTTC; CDR3aa: CASSPGGSYQQYF; j_gene: TRBJ2-7; v_gene: TRBV27; d_gene: -; abundance: -
CDR3nt: TGTGCCAGCAGCCCCAGCGGGGACGAGCAGTACTTC; CDR3aa: CASSPSGDEQYF; j_gene: TRBJ2-7; v_gene: TRBV7-6; d_gene: TRBD2; abundance: -
CDR3nt: TGTGCCAGCAGCTTAACGATCGGGGGGCAGTACTTC; CDR3aa: CASSLTIGGQYF; j_gene: TRBJ2-7; v_gene: TRBV7-3; d_gene: -; abundance: -
CDR3nt: TGTGCCAGCACCCTACGGGGGGGTGGCTACGAGCAGTACTTC; CDR3aa: CASTLRGGGYEQYF; j_gene: TRBJ2-7; v_gene: TRBV6-5; d_gene: TRBD2; abundance: -
CDR3nt: TGTGCCAGCAGCCACCCGTCACTAGCGGCGTACAATGAGCAGTTCTTC; CDR3aa: CASSHPSLAAYNEQFF; j_gene: TRBJ2-1; v_gene: TRBV3-1/TRBV3-2; d_gene: TRBD2; abundance: -
CDR3nt: TGTGCCAGCAGCCGACAGATCTCCTACGAGCAGTACTTC; CDR3aa: CASSRQISYEQYF; j_gene: TRBJ2-7; v_gene: TRBV3-1/TRBV3-2; d_gene: -; abundance: -
CDR3nt: TGTGCCAGCAGCAAGGACAGGGCCTACGAGCAGTACTTC; CDR3aa: CASSKDRAYEQYF; j_gene: TRBJ2-7; v_gene: TRBV11-1; d_gene: TRBD1; abundance: -
CDR3nt: TGTGCCAGCAGTTACGACTACAATGAAAAACTGTTTTTT; CDR3aa: CASSYDYNEKLFF; j_gene: TRBJ1-4; v_gene: TRBV7-2; d_gene: -; abundance: -
CDR3nt: TGTGCAACAGTCTACTATGGCTACACCTTC; CDR3aa: CATVYYGYTF; j_gene: TRBJ1-2; v_gene: TRBV6-5; d_gene: -; abundance: -
CDR3nt: TGTGCCAGCAGCATTAGGGAGAGCTACGAGCAGTACTTC; CDR3aa: CASSIRESYEQYF; j_gene: TRBJ2-7; v_gene: TRBV7-2; d_gene: -; abundance: -
CDR3nt: TGTGCCAGCTCACCGCCGGGACAGCCAACCTACAATGAGCAGTTCTTC; CDR3aa: CASSPPGQPTYNEQFF; j_gene: TRBJ2-1; v_gene: TRBV18; d_gene: TRBD1; abundance: -
CDR3nt: TGTGCCAGCAGCGTAGACGGCAGGGGGCGAGCAAATGGCTACACCTTC; CDR3aa: CASSVDGRGRANGYTF; j_gene: TRBJ1-2; v_gene: TRBV9; d_gene: TRBD1; abundance: once
CDR3nt: TGTGCCAGCAGGCCCCCGGGACAGGGGGCTGGCTACACCTTC; CDR3aa: CASRPPGQGAGYTF; j_gene: TRBJ1-2; v_gene: TRBV6-5; d_gene: TRBD1; abundance: -
CDR3nt: TGCGCCAGCAGCCAAGATAGATTGGCGACTAGCGGGTCCTACGAGCAGTACTTC; CDR3aa: CASSQDRLATSGSYEQYF; j_gene: TRBJ2-7; v_gene: TRBV4-1; d_gene: TRBD2; abundance: once
CDR3nt: TGTGCCACCAGTGATACCGGGACAGGGGGTCCCTATGGCTACACCTTC; CDR3aa: CATSDTGTGGPYGYTF; j_gene: TRBJ1-2; v_gene: TRBV24-1; d_gene: TRBD1; abundance: -
CDR3nt: TGTGCCAGCAAGGGGGTGGGGTTCGCCGGGGAGCTGTTTTTT; CDR3aa: CASKGVGFAGELFF; j_gene: TRBJ2-2; v_gene: TRBV27; d_gene: -; abundance: -
CDR3nt: TGTGCCAGCAGCATAGGACTAAGGGATCGAGATACGCAGTATTTT; CDR3aa: CASSIGLRDRDTQYF; j_gene: TRBJ2-3; v_gene: TRBV11-3; d_gene: -; abundance: -
CDR3nt: TGTGCCAGCAGTTTATCCATCGGACTGGGGACTAGCACAGATACGCAGTATTTT; CDR3aa: CASSLSIGLGTSTDTQYF; j_gene: TRBJ2-3; v_gene: TRBV28; d_gene: -; abundance: -
CDR3nt: TGTGCCAGCAGTGGGACAGGGGCTCACAATGAGCAGTTCTTC; CDR3aa: CASSGTGAHNEQFF; j_gene: TRBJ2-1; v_gene: TRBV2; d_gene: TRBD1; abundance: -
CDR3nt: TGTGCCAGCCGGGACAGAGGATATAATGAAAAACTGTTTTTT; CDR3aa: CASRDRGYNEKLFF; j_gene: TRBJ1-4; v_gene: TRBV3-1/TRBV3-2; d_gene: TRBD1; abundance: -
CDR3nt: TGTGCCAGCAGCCCGGGATCGGGGGTCAGCAATCAGCCCCAGCATTTT; CDR3aa: CASSPGSGVSNQPQHF; j_gene: TRBJ1-5; v_gene: TRBV7-6; d_gene: -; abundance: -
CDR3nt: TGTGCCAGCAGTTTGCCTAGCGGGAGGGCCATTTACGAGCAGTACTTC; CDR3aa: CASSLPSGRAIYEQYF; j_gene: TRBJ2-7; v_gene: TRBV28; d_gene: TRBD2; abundance: -
CDR3nt: TGTGCCAGCAGTCCGGGGACATATAGCAATCAGCCCCAGCATTTT; CDR3aa: CASSPGTYSNQPQHF; j_gene: TRBJ1-5; v_gene: TRBV28; d_gene: -; abundance: -
CDR3nt: TGTGCCAGCAGCTTCCGGGCACAGGGAGATGGAAACACCATATATTTT; CDR3aa: CASSFRAQGDGNTIYF; j_gene: TRBJ1-3; v_gene: TRBV7-2; d_gene: -; abundance: few
CDR3nt: TGTGCCAGCAGTTTAAATCCCACTAGCGGGAGGATGGAGACCCAGTACTTC; CDR3aa: CASSLNPTSGRMETQYF; j_gene: TRBJ2-5; v_gene: TRBV28; d_gene: TRBD2; abundance: -